A selection of T cell receptor beta chains follows, all from one sample in a study of graft-versus-host responses after intestinal transplantation. This table comes from immunoSEQ multiplex PCR, and its TCRdb copy is limited to in-frame clones, with some not included. The table records about 9,600 clones, around 79% of them present only once. This material consisted of ileum tissue, taken less than 480 days after intestinal transplantation. Receptor source: a human patient who received an intestinal transplant, so some T cells may come from the graft donor. CDR3s include the opening cysteine and the closing phenylalanine or tryptophan.

J: -; V: TRBV5-6; CDR3: CASSLATVYEQYF
J: TRBJ1-4; V: TRBV5-5; CDR3: CASSFPGTDTEKLFF
J: TRBJ2-7; V: TRBV28; CDR3: CATGQGVGEQYF
J: TRBJ1-1; V: TRBV6-1; CDR3: CASSEYGRNTEAFF
J: TRBJ2-7; V: TRBV5-1; CDR3: CASSPSRGNTYEQYF
J: TRBJ1-2; V: TRBV18; CDR3: CASSPPGWRGYTF
J: TRBJ1-1; V: TRBV19; CDR3: CASSIRENTEAFF
J: TRBJ2-2; V: TRBV21-1; CDR3: CASSNGRTGEWLNTGELFF
J: TRBJ2-7; V: TRBV6-1; CDR3: CASSEDQAGSYEQYF
J: TRBJ1-2; V: TRBV18; CDR3: CASSPYPPEMPYGYTF
J: TRBJ1-2; V: TRBV4-1; CDR3: CASSSQGRNGYTF
J: TRBJ1-1; V: TRBV27; CDR3: CASSLSPGRTEAFF